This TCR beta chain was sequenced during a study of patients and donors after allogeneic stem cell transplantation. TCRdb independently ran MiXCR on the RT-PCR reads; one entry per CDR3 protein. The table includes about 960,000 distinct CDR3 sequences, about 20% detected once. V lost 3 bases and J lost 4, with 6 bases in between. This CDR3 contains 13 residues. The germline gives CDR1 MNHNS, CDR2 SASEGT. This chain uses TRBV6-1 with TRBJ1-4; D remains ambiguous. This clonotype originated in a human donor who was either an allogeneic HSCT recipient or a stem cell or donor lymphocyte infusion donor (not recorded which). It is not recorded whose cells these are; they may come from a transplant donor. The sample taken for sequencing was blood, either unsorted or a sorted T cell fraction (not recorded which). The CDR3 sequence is CASSERVNEKLFF. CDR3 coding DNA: TGTGCCAGCAGTGAGAGGGTTAATGAAAAACTGTTTTTT.